Below are 31 T cell receptor beta chains sequenced from a single sample in a study of blood T cell repertoires in COVID-19. Assay: immunoSEQ multiplex PCR; the TCRdb copy retains only in-frame clones and omits some. The sample has roughly 330,000 clones; 88% are singletons. The sample was peripheral blood. Receptor source: a woman in her 50s with active or convalescent COVID-19.

This clone is a singleton in its sample. The gene calls are TRBV27 and TRBJ1-1; the match to TRBD1 covers 10 bases. The length of the CDR3 is 13 residues. Germline V gives CDR1 MNHEY, CDR2 SMNVEV (reference sequence). V trimming: 10 bases; J trimming: 4 bases; junction bases outside the gene matches: 6. The CDR3 DNA reads TGTGCCATCAGACAGGGGGCGGGCACTGAAGCTTTCTTT. This translates into CAIRQGAGTEAFF.

This chain connects TRBV3-1 (or the pseudogene TRBV3-2) to TRBJ2-3; D is possibly TRBD1 (5 bases). CDR3 length: 14 amino acids. V lost 0 bases and J 3 bases, leaving 7 bases between the germline ends. Per germline, CDR1 LGHDT and CDR2 YNNKEL (reference sequence). CDR3 bases: TGTGCCAGCAGCCAAGATAGGGGTACAGATACGCAGTATTTT. Its translation is CASSQDRGTDTQYF.

The chain links TRBV10-3 to TRBJ1-3, with 7 bases lining up with TRBD1. CDR3 size: 16 residues. J gave up 0 bases and V 6 bases, and 8 bases lay outside the gene matches. In germline, CDR1 is ENHRY, CDR2 SYGVKD. In nucleotides, the CDR3 is TGTGCCATCAGCCCAGTGGACAGGAGCTCTGGAAACACCATATATTTT. Amino acids: CAISPVDRSSGNTIYF.

This sequence joins TRBV18 and TRBJ1-6, with 7 bases aligning to TRBD1. Germline V gene data show CDR1 as KGHSH and CDR2 as LQKENI. V shed 3 bases and J 7 bases; nucleotides not matched to a gene: 6. The CDR3 is 15 residues long. The DNA of the CDR3 is TGTGCCAGCTCACCCGTGGGGACAGTGAATTCACCCCTCCACTTT. It translates to CASSPVGTVNSPLHF.

This rearrangement joins TRBV3-1 (or the pseudogene TRBV3-2) to TRBJ2-7; tentative D call: TRBD2 (6 bases). V lost 2 bases to trimming and J lost 0 bases, with 14 bases between them. Germline V gene data show CDR1 as LGHDT and CDR2 as YNNKEL (reference sequence). The CDR3 spans 16 residues. For the CDR3, the DNA is TGTGCCAGCAGCCAACTTCCTAGCGAGAGCTCCTACGAGCAGTACTTC. It codes for CASSQLPSESSYEQYF.

The chain has TRBV15 and TRBJ1-1; no definite D call. Germline CDR1 is LNHNV and CDR2 is YYDKDF (reference sequence). V gave up 0 bases and J gave up 5 bases, with 13 bases separating them. The CDR3 extends over 15 amino acids. CDR3 protein: CATSRDYQLETEAFF. The CDR3 coding sequence is TGTGCCACCAGCAGAGATTATCAACTGGAGACTGAAGCTTTCTTT.

The CDR3 nucleotides are TGTGCCAGCAGCCCCTTTAGATTTTCTCTCGGTGAGCAGTTCTTC. It specifies CASSPFRFSLGEQFF. The chain joins TRBV3-1 (or the pseudogene TRBV3-2) to TRBJ2-1, with D unclear. Germline lookup yields CDR1 LGHDT and CDR2 YNNKEL (reference sequence). The CDR3 loop spans 15 amino acids. Trimming pared 4 bases from V and 9 bases from J, leaving 19 bases between.

The V and J genes are TRBV12-3 or TRBV12-4 and TRBJ1-2, with D perhaps TRBD1 (5 bases). This CDR3 contains 13 residues. V dropped 8 bases and J dropped 4 bases, with 14 bases sitting between them. The CDR3 loop reads CASSSGNSYGYTF. As DNA, the CDR3 is TGTGCCAGCTCGTCAGGGAATTCCTATGGCTACACCTTC.

Comments on this clone: This sample includes further DNA sequences coding for the same CDR3. J is TRBJ1-1 and V is TRBV7-3; D not certain. The germline CDR1 and CDR2 sequences are SGHTA and FQGTGA. The CDR3 runs 13 residues. V was shortened by 5 bases and J by 2 bases, with 9 bases between the two germline ends. In nucleotides, the CDR3 is TGTGCCAGCAGCCTGAACTCCAACACTGAAGCTTTCTTT. Translating it yields CASSLNSNTEAFF.

V and J are TRBV29-1 and TRBJ2-7; a weak D match, TRBD2 (6 bases). Trimming shortened V by 7 bases and J by 4 bases, and 20 bases separated the two germline ends. From germline, CDR1 is SQVTM and CDR2 ANQGSEA. The CDR3 is made up of 14 amino acids. The CDR3 DNA reads as TGCAGCGCAATCCCCCGGGGGTCAGAATACGAGCAGTACTTC. Protein product: CSAIPRGSEYEQYF.

The genes are TRBV2 and TRBJ2-1; 7 nucleotides line up with TRBD2. The CDR3 is 16 amino acids. Germline CDR1 and CDR2: SNHLY and FYNNEI. V lost 4 bases to trimming and J lost 3 bases; unmatched junction nucleotides: 9. The CDR3 sequence is CASSVSSGNLYNEQFF. The CDR3 region has the DNA TGTGCCAGCAGTGTTTCGAGCGGGAACCTCTACAATGAGCAGTTCTTC. Based on the CDR3 plus reference TRBV2 and TRBJ2-1, the full variable domain is EPEVTQTPSHQVTQMGQEVILRCVPISNHLYFYWYRQILGQKVEFLVSFYNNEISEKSEIFDDQFSVERPDGSNFTLKIRSTKLEDSAMYFCASSVSSGNLYNEQFFGPGTRLTVL.

This chain links TRBV5-1 with TRBJ1-3; 8 bases map to TRBD1. With V trimmed by 0 bases and J by 0 bases, 2 bases remained unmatched. Germline V gives CDR1 SGHRS, CDR2 YFSETQ. The CDR3 spans 16 residues. This CDR3 is CASSLAGQDSGNTIYF. Written as DNA, the CDR3 is TGCGCCAGCAGCTTGGCGGGACAGGACTCTGGAAACACCATATATTTT.

The V call is TRBV12-5, the J call TRBJ1-2; the match to TRBD1 covers 7 bases. V gave up 1 base and J gave up 4 bases; unmatched junction bases: 6. CDR3 size: 15 residues. The germline CDR1 and CDR2 sequences are LGHNT and FRNRAP. CDR3 region: CASGLGHDRVYGYTF. DNA for the CDR3: TGTGCTAGTGGTTTGGGTCATGACAGGGTCTATGGCTACACCTTC.

V usage is TRBV5-4 and J usage is TRBJ1-1; the D is unclear. The V gene lost 0 bases and the J gene lost 5 bases, with 11 bases spanning the gap. Looked up from germline, CDR1 is SGHNT and CDR2 is YYREEE (reference sequence). The CDR3 is 14 residues long. The CDR3 DNA follows: TGTGCCAGCAGCTTGGAGTCGTCCAGGACTGAAGCTTTCTTT. It yields the protein CASSLESSRTEAFF.

The chain recombines TRBV4-3 with TRBJ1-5; no clear D. Trimming shortened V by 0 bases and J by 8 bases, and 14 bases separated the two germline ends. This CDR3 has 15 amino acids. CDR1 LGHNA and CDR2 YSLEER come from the germline V gene. The CDR3 loop reads CASSQDYPGIEPQHF. The CDR3, as DNA: TGCGCCAGCAGCCAAGATTATCCGGGTATCGAGCCCCAGCATTTT.

The genes are TRBV13 and TRBJ2-1; tentative D call: TRBD2 (6 bases). There are 15 residues in the CDR3. CDR1 PRHDT and CDR2 FYEKMQ come from the germline V gene (reference sequence). The ends were cut back, 1 base at V and 3 bases at J, with 10 bases in the middle. The CDR3 coding sequence is TGTGCCAGCAGCTTAGAACGGGACTTCTACAATGAGCAGTTCTTC. As protein: CASSLERDFYNEQFF. The full variable domain, with the rest looked up from reference TRBV13 and TRBJ2-1, is AAGVIQSPRHLIKEKRETATLKCYPIPRHDTVYWYQQGPGQDPQFLISFYEKMQSDKGSIPDRFSAQQFSDYHSELNMSSLELGDSALYFCASSLERDFYNEQFFGPGTRLTVL.

This chain links TRBV30 with TRBJ1-4; D is undetermined. The CDR3 is 15 amino acids. Germline lookup yields CDR1 GTSNPN and CDR2 SVGIG (reference sequence). The V gene lost 2 bases and the J gene lost 4 bases, with 14 bases spanning the gap. DNA of the CDR3: TGTGCCTGGAGTTCGCGGAGACCGTTTAATGAAAAACTGTTTTTT. Its translation: CAWSSRRPFNEKLFF. Supplemented by reference TRBV30 and TRBJ1-4, the full variable domain reads SQTIHQWPATLVQPVGSPLSLECTVEGTSNPNLYWYRQAAGRGLQLLFYSVGIGQISSEVPQNLSASRPQDRQFILSSKKLLLSDSGFYLCAWSSRRPFNEKLFFGSGTQLSVL.

This rearrangement joins TRBV10-3 to TRBJ2-1; the match to TRBD2 covers 10 bases. The CDR3 has 15 amino acids. V trimming: 10 bases; J trimming: 3 bases; junction bases outside the gene matches: 9. Germline CDR1 and CDR2: ENHRY and SYGVKD. CDR3 in amino acids: CATTVLAGGYNEQFF. CDR3 coding DNA: TGTGCCACCACGGTATTAGCGGGGGGCTACAATGAGCAGTTCTTC.

This clone has at least ten counts. J is TRBJ2-6 and V is TRBV27; no clear D gene. The germline CDR1 and CDR2 sequences are MNHEY and SMNVEV (reference sequence). The CDR3 extends over 14 amino acids. Trimming took 4 bases from V and 4 from J, leaving 8 bases between them. CDR3 sequence reads: CASSWRPGANVLTF. In DNA form, the CDR3 reads TGTGCCAGCAGTTGGCGGCCCGGGGCCAACGTCCTGACTTTC.

The gene calls are TRBV18 and TRBJ2-5; D may be TRBD1 (6 bases). The CDR3 spans 14 residues. Germline V gene data show CDR1 as KGHSH and CDR2 as LQKENI. Trimming took 4 bases from V and 10 from J, leaving 19 bases between them. The CDR3: CASSLRGGNEGQYF. The CDR3 DNA follows: TGTGCCAGCTCACTCAGAGGGGGAAATGAGGGCCAGTACTTC.

This CDR3 reads CASSTLAGGGNTEAFF. In DNA, the CDR3 is TGCGCCAGCAGCACACTGGCAGGGGGCGGGAACACTGAAGCTTTCTTT. The rearrangement links TRBV5-1 to TRBJ1-1, with 8 nucleotides matching TRBD1. V was pared by 4 bases and J by 1 base, with 9 bases of the junction left unmatched. Germline values: CDR1 SGHRS, CDR2 YFSETQ. The CDR3 loop spans 16 amino acids.

The chain employs TRBV7-6 and TRBJ1-4; 7 bases line up with TRBD1. The ends lost 1 base at V and 8 bases at J; junction bases unmatched: 10. This CDR3 spans 16 amino acids. Germline CDR1 is SGHVS and CDR2 is FNYEAQ. CDR3 loop: CASSLVRFGTEEKLFF. CDR3 coding DNA: TGTGCCAGCAGCTTAGTACGATTTGGGACAGAGGAAAAACTGTTTTTT.

V and J are TRBV2 and TRBJ2-1; 9 bases fit TRBD2. Unmatched junction bases numbered 7, after V lost 7 bases and J lost 12 bases. Germline CDR1 reads SNHLY; CDR2 reads FYNNEI. The CDR3 contains 12 residues. The CDR3 loop is CASTLTTSGQFF. The CDR3 nucleotides are TGTGCCAGCACTCTGACGACTAGCGGGCAGTTCTTC.

This chain links TRBV7-2 with TRBJ1-4; tentatively, D is TRBD1 (6 bases). The V and J ends lost 1 base and 8 bases respectively, with 8 bases between them. CDR1 is SGHTA and CDR2 is FQGNSA in the germline V gene. The CDR3 totals 13 residues. CDR3 coding DNA: TGTGCCAGCAGCTTAGAAAGGGGGGAAAAACTGTTTTTT. Its translation: CASSLERGEKLFF. Based on the CDR3 plus reference TRBV7-2 and TRBJ1-4, the full variable domain is GAGVSQSPSNKVTEKGKDVELRCDPISGHTALYWYRQSLGQGLEFLIYFQGNSAPDKSGLPSDRFSAERTGGSVSTLTIQRTQQEDSAVYLCASSLERGEKLFFGSGTQLSVL.

The chain has TRBV5-5 and TRBJ2-1; 11 positions match TRBD1. The CDR3 has 20 amino acids. Trimming at V came to 4 bases and at J to 9 bases, leaving 24 bases not matched to a gene. Per germline, CDR1 SGHKS and CDR2 YYEKEE (reference sequence). CDR3: CASSPQLGTPISGTGGEQFF. The CDR3 region has the DNA TGTGCCAGCAGCCCCCAGCTGGGTACACCTATATCCGGGACAGGGGGTGAGCAGTTCTTC.

The chain combines TRBV4-2 with TRBJ2-7; maybe TRBD1 (6 bases). Germline loops: CDR1 LGHNA, CDR2 YNFKEQ. V lost 3 bases, J lost 2 bases, and 14 bases lay in between. CDR3 length: 15 residues. This CDR3 is CASSHRDTGTYEQYF. The CDR3 DNA sequence: TGTGCCAGCAGCCACCGGGACACAGGGACCTACGAGCAGTACTTC.

The V gene is TRBV5-6, the J gene TRBJ2-1; no firm D call. The CDR3 contains 16 residues. V lost 0 bases and J 0 bases, leaving 10 bases between the germline ends. The germline V gene has CDR1 SGHDT and CDR2 YYEEEE. The CDR3 is CASSLGGMSSYNEQFF. DNA of the CDR3: TGTGCCAGCAGCTTGGGCGGTATGAGCTCCTACAATGAGCAGTTCTTC.

The chain uses TRBV5-6 and TRBJ2-3; D gene uncertain. This CDR3 contains 11 residues. CDR1 is SGHDT, CDR2 YYEEEE, per germline. V was pared by 4 bases and J by 4 bases, with 4 bases between. The CDR3 loop is CASSQSDTQYF. CDR3 sequence (DNA): TGTGCCAGCAGCCAATCAGATACGCAGTATTTT.

The rearrangement links TRBV28 to TRBJ1-2; 7 positions agree with TRBD1. CDR1 is MDHEN, CDR2 SYDVKM, per germline. Trimming removed 6 bases from V and 8 bases from J; junction bases left unmatched: 6. This CDR3 is 12 amino acids long. CDR3 loop: CASRADRDGYTF. CDR3 nucleotide sequence: TGTGCCAGCAGGGCCGACAGGGACGGCTACACCTTC.

The chain has TRBV2 and TRBJ1-5; 7 nucleotides align to TRBD1. V was clipped by 10 bases and J by 11 bases; unmatched bases: 14. Germline values: CDR1 SNHLY, CDR2 FYNNEI. The CDR3 sequence is 13 residues long. The CDR3 bases are TGTGCCACCCGTCAGGGGGGTGCGGGGACCCAGCATTTT. This codes for CATRQGGAGTQHF.

The chain uses TRBV6-1 and TRBJ1-2; possible D gene TRBD1, 5 bases. Trimming cost V 5 bases and J 7 bases, with 20 bases left between them. Per germline, CDR1 MNHNS and CDR2 SASEGT. CDR3 length equals 15 residues. In DNA form, the CDR3 reads TGTGCCAGCAGTCCCCGAATGGGAGGGGTTGGTGGCTACACCTTC. It codes for CASSPRMGGVGGYTF.